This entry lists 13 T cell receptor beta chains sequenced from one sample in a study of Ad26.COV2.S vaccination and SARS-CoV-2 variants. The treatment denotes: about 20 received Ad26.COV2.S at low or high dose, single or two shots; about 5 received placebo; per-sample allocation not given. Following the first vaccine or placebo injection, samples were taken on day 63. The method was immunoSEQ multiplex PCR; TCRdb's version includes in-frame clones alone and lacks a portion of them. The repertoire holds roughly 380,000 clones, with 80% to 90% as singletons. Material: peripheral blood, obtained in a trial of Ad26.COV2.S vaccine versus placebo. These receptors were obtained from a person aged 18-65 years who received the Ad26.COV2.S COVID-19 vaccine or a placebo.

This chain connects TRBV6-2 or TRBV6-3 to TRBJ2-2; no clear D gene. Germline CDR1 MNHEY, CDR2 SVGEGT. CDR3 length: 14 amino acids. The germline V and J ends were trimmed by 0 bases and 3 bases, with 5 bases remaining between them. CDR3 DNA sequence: TGTGCCAGCAGTTACTCCCAGGACACCGGGGAGCTGTTTTTT. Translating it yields CASSYSQDTGELFF.

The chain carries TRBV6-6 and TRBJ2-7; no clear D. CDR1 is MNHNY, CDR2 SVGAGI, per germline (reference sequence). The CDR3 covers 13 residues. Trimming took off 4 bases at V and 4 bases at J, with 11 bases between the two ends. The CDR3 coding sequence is TGTGCCAGCAGTTCGGACCAGAGGTACGAGCAGTACTTC. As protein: CASSSDQRYEQYF.

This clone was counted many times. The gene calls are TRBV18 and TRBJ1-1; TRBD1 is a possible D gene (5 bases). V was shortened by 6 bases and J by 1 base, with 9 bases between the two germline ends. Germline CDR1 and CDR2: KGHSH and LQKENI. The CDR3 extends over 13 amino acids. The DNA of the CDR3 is TGTGCCAGCTCGGGGCAGGCGAACACTGAAGCTTTCTTT. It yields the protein CASSGQANTEAFF.

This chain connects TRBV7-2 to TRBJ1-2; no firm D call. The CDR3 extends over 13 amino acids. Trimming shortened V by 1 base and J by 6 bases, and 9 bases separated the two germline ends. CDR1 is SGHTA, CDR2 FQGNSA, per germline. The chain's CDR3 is CASSLVRVDGYTF. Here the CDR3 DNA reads TGTGCCAGCAGCTTAGTACGGGTGGATGGCTACACCTTC. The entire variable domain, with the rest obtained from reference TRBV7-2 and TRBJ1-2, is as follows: GAGVSQSPSNKVTEKGKDVELRCDPISGHTALYWYRQSLGQGLEFLIYFQGNSAPDKSGLPSDRFSAERTGGSVSTLTIQRTQQEDSAVYLCASSLVRVDGYTFGSGTRLTVV.

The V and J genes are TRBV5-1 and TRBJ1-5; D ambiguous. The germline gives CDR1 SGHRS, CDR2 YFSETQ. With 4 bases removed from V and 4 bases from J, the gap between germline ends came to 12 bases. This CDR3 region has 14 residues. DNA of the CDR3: TGCGCCAGCAGCCCCTTTGGAAAAAATCAGCCCCAGCATTTT. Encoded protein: CASSPFGKNQPQHF. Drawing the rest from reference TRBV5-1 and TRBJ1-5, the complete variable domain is KAGVTQTPRYLIKTRGQQVTLSCSPISGHRSVSWYQQTPGQGLQFLFEYFSETQRNKGNFPGRFSGRQFSNSRSEMNVSTLELGDSALYLCASSPFGKNQPQHFGDGTRLSIL.

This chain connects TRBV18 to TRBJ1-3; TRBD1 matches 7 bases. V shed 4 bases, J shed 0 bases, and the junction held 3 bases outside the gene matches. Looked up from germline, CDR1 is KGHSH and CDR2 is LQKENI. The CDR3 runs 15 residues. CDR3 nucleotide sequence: TGTGCCAGCTCACGTGGGACAGACTCTGGAAACACCATATATTTT. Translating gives CASSRGTDSGNTIYF.

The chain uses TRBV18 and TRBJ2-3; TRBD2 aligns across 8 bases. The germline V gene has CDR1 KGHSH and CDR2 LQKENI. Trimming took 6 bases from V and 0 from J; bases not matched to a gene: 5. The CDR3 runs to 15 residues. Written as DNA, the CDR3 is TGTGCCAGCTCCGAACTAGCGGCTAGCACAGATACGCAGTATTTT. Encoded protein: CASSELAASTDTQYF.

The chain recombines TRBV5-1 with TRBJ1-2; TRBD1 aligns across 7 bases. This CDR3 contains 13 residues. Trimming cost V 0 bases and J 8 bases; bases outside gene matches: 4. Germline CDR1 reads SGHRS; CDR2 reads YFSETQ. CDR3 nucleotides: TGCGCCAGCAGCTTGGAGGGGGCGTCCGGCTACACCTTC. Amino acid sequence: CASSLEGASGYTF.

This chain's CDR3 is CASSLAIGEKLFF. DNA of the CDR3: TGCGCCAGCAGCTTGGCCATAGGGGAAAAACTGTTTTTT. The genes are TRBV5-1 and TRBJ1-4; D gene unclear. CDR1 and CDR2 (germline): SGHRS, YFSETQ. The CDR3 covers 13 residues. With 0 bases removed from V and 8 bases from J, the gap between germline ends came to 8 bases.

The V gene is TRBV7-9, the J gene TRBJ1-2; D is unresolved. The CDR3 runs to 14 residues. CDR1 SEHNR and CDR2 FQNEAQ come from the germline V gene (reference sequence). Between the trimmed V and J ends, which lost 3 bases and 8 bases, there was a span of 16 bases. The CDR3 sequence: CASSFSGRSGGYTF. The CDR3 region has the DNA TGTGCCAGCAGCTTTTCGGGCAGGTCGGGGGGCTACACCTTC.

The CDR3 reads CASSTTLYEQYF. The CDR3 nucleotides are TGTGCCAGCAGTACCACGCTCTACGAGCAGTACTTC. This chain joins TRBV6-5 and TRBJ2-7; no firm D call. V gave up 5 bases and J gave up 3 bases, with 8 bases separating them. The germline V gene encodes CDR1 MNHEY and CDR2 SVGAGI. This CDR3 has 12 amino acids.

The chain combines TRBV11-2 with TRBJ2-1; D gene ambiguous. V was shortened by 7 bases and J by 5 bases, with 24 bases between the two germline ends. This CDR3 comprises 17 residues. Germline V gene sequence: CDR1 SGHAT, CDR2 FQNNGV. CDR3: CASTPWAGDTANNEQFF. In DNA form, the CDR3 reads TGTGCCAGCACCCCGTGGGCAGGAGATACAGCAAACAATGAGCAGTTCTTC.

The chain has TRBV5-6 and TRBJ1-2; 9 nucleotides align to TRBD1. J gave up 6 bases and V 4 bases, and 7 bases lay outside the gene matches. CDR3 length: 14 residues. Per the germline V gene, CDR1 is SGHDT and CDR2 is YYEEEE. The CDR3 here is CASSVLGQGNGYTF. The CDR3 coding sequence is TGTGCCAGCAGCGTGCTGGGACAGGGTAATGGCTACACCTTC.